The entry that follows covers one TCR beta chain sequence. CDR1 is MNHNS and CDR2 is SASEGT in the germline V gene. The V gene lost 6 bases and the J gene lost 7 bases, with 10 bases spanning the gap. This CDR3 contains 12 residues. The sample originates from a study of molecular identifiers for immune sequencing clone quantification. Bulk TCR libraries used previously described methods and listed TCR primers. TCRdb ran MiXCR on the PCR reads and lists one entry per CDR3 protein. The profile covers tens of thousands of distinct CDR3 sequences, with 35% to 40% appearing a single time and approximately 4.2% taken by the ten largest.

The TCR sequence derives from a human donor in good health. Some libraries in this study had Jurkat cell RNA spiked in. The chain has TRBV6-1 and TRBJ1-5; D is unresolved. The sample was naive CD8+ T cells from blood, with Jurkat cell RNA spiked in. The subset denotes: FACS-sorted CD8+CD4-CCR7+CD45RA+ naive T cells. The CDR3: CASSTSSQPQHF. The CDR3 coding sequence is TGTGCCAGCAGCACTTCAAGCCAGCCCCAGCATTTT.